A selection of T cell receptor beta chains follows, all from one sample in a study of beta chain features in type 1 diabetes. Assay used: immunoSEQ multiplex PCR; TCRdb lists only in-frame clones, some missing. The table lists about 350,000 clones, about 20% of them singletons. The sequencing input was naive CD4+ T cells from blood. Every receptor here comes from a woman between 18 and 29 years old in good health. Both conserved end residues are part of each CDR3. The D gene is left open where the match is weak. The size field is filled for only some rows; it gives once, few, many or a size class.

clone_size j_call v_call d_call cdr3_aa cdr3_nt
NA TRBJ2-7 TRBV5-4 NA CASSRGYEQYF TGTGCCAGCAGCCGGGGCTACGAGCAGTACTTC
NA TRBJ1-1 TRBV16 NA CASSGATANTEAFF TGTGCCAGCAGCGGGGCAACCGCGAACACTGAAGCTTTCTTT
few TRBJ2-7 TRBV11-2 TRBD2 CASSPKREFSYEQYF TGTGCCAGCAGCCCAAAGCGGGAGTTCTCCTACGAGCAGTACTTC
few TRBJ1-2 TRBV6-5 NA CASSYDGTRYGYTF TGTGCCAGCAGTTACGATGGGACACGCTATGGCTACACCTTC
NA TRBJ2-1 TRBV5-8 NA CASSLAVSSYNEQFF TGTGCCAGCAGCTTGGCGGTAAGCTCCTACAATGAGCAGTTCTTC
NA TRBJ2-3 TRBV7-3 TRBD2 CASIGLAGGTQDTQYF TGTGCCAGCATCGGACTAGCGGGGGGTACCCAGGATACGCAGTATTTT
few TRBJ2-1 TRBV14 NA CASSQVRRSSYNEQFF TGTGCCAGCAGCCAAGTCCGGAGAAGCTCCTACAATGAGCAGTTCTTC
NA TRBJ2-7 TRBV5-1 TRBD1 CASTMTGGAGYEQYF TGCGCCAGCACCATGACAGGGGGCGCGGGATACGAGCAGTACTTC
few TRBJ2-7 TRBV29-1 TRBD1 CSVGQAEQYF TGCAGCGTCGGACAGGCCGAGCAGTACTTC
NA TRBJ2-3 TRBV7-3 TRBD1 CASSPGAGGFTDTQYF TGTGCCAGCAGCCCAGGAGCAGGGGGCTTCACAGATACGCAGTATTTT
NA TRBJ1-1 TRBV11-2 NA CASSLVSWAVTTEAFF TGTGCCAGCAGCTTAGTGTCGTGGGCAGTTACCACTGAAGCTTTCTTT
NA TRBJ2-7 TRBV27 TRBD1 CASSRTGTDLYEQYF TGTGCCAGCAGTAGAACCGGGACAGATCTGTACGAGCAGTACTTC
NA TRBJ2-1 TRBV9 NA CASSPGESTRSYNEQFF TGTGCCAGCAGCCCGGGGGAGAGCACCCGCTCCTACAATGAGCAGTTCTTC
NA TRBJ2-1 TRBV19 NA CASSIDPYIGGSADEQFF TGTGCCAGTAGTATTGACCCTTATATTGGGGGGTCGGCGGATGAGCAGTTCTTC
few TRBJ2-3 TRBV7-2 NA CASSLAWATDTQYF TGTGCCAGCAGCTTAGCCTGGGCCACAGATACGCAGTATTTT
NA TRBJ2-7 TRBV5-1 TRBD1 CASSVVAGGHYEQYF TGCGCCAGCAGCGTTGTGGCAGGGGGCCACTACGAGCAGTACTTC
NA TRBJ2-1 TRBV5-1 NA CASSLEGVSYNEQFF TGCGCCAGCAGCTTGGAAGGGGTCTCCTACAATGAGCAGTTCTTC
few TRBJ1-1 TRBV11-2 TRBD1 CASSKGQGAAEAFF TGTGCCAGCAGTAAGGGACAGGGAGCCGCTGAAGCTTTCTTT
NA TRBJ1-6 TRBV5-1 NA CASSLEEYSPLHF TGCGCCAGCAGCTTGGAGGAGTATTCACCCCTCCACTTT
NA TRBJ1-1 TRBV29-1 TRBD1 CSVVGQMNTEAFF TGCAGCGTAGTGGGACAGATGAACACTGAAGCTTTCTTT
NA TRBJ1-2 TRBV30 TRBD1 CAWLDRVFGGYTF TGTGCCTGGCTGGACAGGGTTTTCGGTGGCTACACCTTC
once TRBJ1-2 TRBV13 NA CASSPRGGNYGYTF TGTGCCAGCAGCCCCCGGGGAGGGAACTATGGCTACACCTTC
few TRBJ2-5 TRBV5-8 TRBD1 CASSWDRSQETQYF TGTGCCAGCAGCTGGGACAGGAGCCAAGAGACCCAGTACTTC
few TRBJ1-4 TRBV5-1 NA CASSLPTREKLFF TGCGCCAGCAGCCTCCCGACAAGGGAAAAACTGTTTTTT
NA TRBJ1-1 TRBV7-9 NA CASSLAGNTEAFF TGTGCCAGCAGCTTGGCAGGGAACACTGAAGCTTTCTTT
NA TRBJ2-5 TRBV5-6 TRBD1 CASRPRDRGETQYF TGTGCCAGCAGACCCCGGGACAGGGGTGAGACCCAGTACTTC
NA TRBJ1-1 TRBV18 NA CASSPPSVNTEAFF TGTGCCAGCTCACCACCGTCGGTGAACACTGAAGCTTTCTTT
NA TRBJ2-7 TRBV18 NA CASSPPGGPYEQYF TGTGCCAGCTCACCACCGGGGGGTCCGTACGAGCAGTACTTC
NA TRBJ1-5 TRBV9 NA CASSVDQVGQPQHF TGTGCCAGCAGCGTAGATCAGGTGGGTCAGCCCCAGCATTTT
few TRBJ2-5 TRBV29-1 TRBD2 CSVWTSGVGTQYF TGCAGCGTTTGGACTAGCGGGGTTGGGACCCAGTACTTC